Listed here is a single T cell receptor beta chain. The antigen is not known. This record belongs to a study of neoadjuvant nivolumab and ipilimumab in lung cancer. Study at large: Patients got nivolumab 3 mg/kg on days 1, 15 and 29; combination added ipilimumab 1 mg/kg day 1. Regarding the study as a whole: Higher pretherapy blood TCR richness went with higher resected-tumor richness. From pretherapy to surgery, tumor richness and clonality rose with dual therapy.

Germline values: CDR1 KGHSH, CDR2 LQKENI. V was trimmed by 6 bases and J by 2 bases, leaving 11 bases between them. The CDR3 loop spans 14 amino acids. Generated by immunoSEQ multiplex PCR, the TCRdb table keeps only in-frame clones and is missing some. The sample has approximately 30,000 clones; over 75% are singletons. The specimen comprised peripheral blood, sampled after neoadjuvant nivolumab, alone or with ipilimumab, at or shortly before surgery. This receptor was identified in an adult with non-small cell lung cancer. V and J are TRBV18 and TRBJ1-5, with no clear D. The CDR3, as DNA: TGTGCCAGCTCTTCCCAGGAGCGCAATCAGCCCCAGCATTTT. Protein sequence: CASSSQERNQPQHF.